This T cell receptor (beta chain) was recorded in a study of OX40 agonist ivuxolimab in advanced cancers. Study-level points and caveats: Among the least clonally expanded were partial responders at 0.1-3.0 mg/kg. Within 6 weeks, CD4+ and CD8+ blood T cells expanded clonally at 0.1 to 3.0 mg/kg.

No patient had autoimmune disease or received systemic immunosuppression. This table comes from immunoSEQ multiplex PCR, and its TCRdb copy is limited to in-frame clones, with some not included. The sample includes about 64,000 clones, about nine tenths of them seen just once. Remarks on this clone: The antigen remains undetermined.

Germline-derived CDR1 and CDR2 are SGDLS and YYNGEE. This CDR3 has 15 residues. Trimming at V came to 3 bases and at J to 3 bases, leaving 5 bases not matched to a gene. The V and J genes are TRBV9 and TRBJ2-3; TRBD2 aligns across 9 bases. Sample: CD4+ or CD8+ T cells sorted from blood, taken in a trial of the OX40 agonist ivuxolimab. The receptor was derived from an adult with an advanced solid tumor such as melanoma, head and neck, liver or kidney cancer. The CDR3 coding sequence is TGTGCCAGCAGCGGTAGCGGGAGTTTAACAGATACGCAGTATTTT. This encodes CASSGSGSLTDTQYF.